The 11 T cell receptor beta chains below all came from one sample that was sequenced in a study of blood T cell repertoires in COVID-19. The assay was immunoSEQ multiplex PCR, and TCRdb's table has in-frame clones only and misses some. The data show about 140,000 clones, almost 85% seen once. The source material was peripheral blood. All receptors derive from a man between 45 and 60 years old with acute or convalescent COVID-19.

The rearrangement joins TRBV30 to TRBJ1-1; D is unresolved. CDR1 is GTSNPN and CDR2 is SVGIG in the germline V gene (reference sequence). V was cut by 3 bases and J by 1 base, with 15 bases left in between. This CDR3 is 15 amino acids long. The CDR3 coding sequence is TGTGCCTGGAGCCCCCCCGGACTCAGGAACACTGAAGCTTTCTTT. Translation gives CAWSPPGLRNTEAFF.

The chain has TRBV30 and TRBJ2-3; 7 bases are a match to TRBD1. With V trimmed by 3 bases and J by 0 bases, 3 bases remained unmatched. The CDR3 loop spans 14 amino acids. Germline V gene lookup returns CDR1 GTSNPN and CDR2 SVGIG (reference sequence). CDR3 bases: TGTGCCTGGAGGGTGACAGGGAGCACAGATACGCAGTATTTT. Protein sequence: CAWRVTGSTDTQYF.

This CDR3 reads CASSVAPFGTRTDYYGYTF. CDR3 in DNA: TGTGCCAGCAGCGTAGCCCCGTTTGGGACGAGGACAGATTACTATGGCTACACCTTC. The J gene is TRBJ1-2, the V gene TRBV9, with a tentative D call TRBD1 (6 bases). Trimming left V 0 bases short and J 3 bases short, with 24 bases between. CDR1 SGDLS and CDR2 YYNGEE come from the germline V gene. This CDR3 has 19 residues.

The chain uses TRBV6-2 or TRBV6-3 and TRBJ1-5, with unresolved D. The V gene lost 6 bases and the J gene lost 4 bases, with 7 bases spanning the gap. CDR3 length: 12 amino acids. Germline-derived CDR1 and CDR2 are MNHEY and SVGEGT. DNA of the CDR3: TGTGCCAGCAGCCCCAGGAATCAGCCCCAGCATTTT. Translated, it gives CASSPRNQPQHF.

The chain links TRBV6-6 to TRBJ2-7; 9 nucleotides match TRBD2. Germline-derived CDR1 and CDR2 are MNHNY and SVGAGI (reference sequence). This CDR3 is 16 amino acids long. V lost 2 bases to trimming and J lost 2 bases; unmatched junction nucleotides: 7. The CDR3 region has the DNA TGTGCCAGCAGTTACGCGGGGGGGTTAAAAACCTACGAGCAGTACTTC. Translating gives CASSYAGGLKTYEQYF.

The chain is built from TRBV19 and TRBJ2-3; D not certain. V lost 5 bases, J lost 0 bases, and 6 bases lay in between. This CDR3 has 13 amino acids. Germline CDR1 LNHDA, CDR2 SQIVND (reference sequence). The CDR3 loop is CASSSYSTDTQYF. CDR3 coding DNA: TGTGCCAGTAGTTCCTACAGCACAGATACGCAGTATTTT.

In its sample, this clone was seen a few times. This chain connects TRBV30 to TRBJ1-6; D is undetermined. The CDR3 runs 13 residues. V was clipped by 3 bases and J by 9 bases, with 12 bases between them. The germline V gene has CDR1 GTSNPN and CDR2 SVGIG (reference sequence). CDR3 loop: CAWRALSGSPLHF. CDR3 DNA sequence: TGTGCCTGGAGAGCGCTCTCGGGTTCACCCCTCCACTTT.

This clone was seen a handful of times. The genes are TRBV5-1 and TRBJ2-1; 12 bases align to TRBD2. The junction had 5 bases not matched to a gene; V was cut back by 4 bases and J by 6 bases. CDR1 and CDR2 (germline): SGHRS, YFSETQ. The CDR3 runs 15 residues. In nucleotides, the CDR3 is TGCGCCAGCAGCCCGACTAGCGGGAGAGGCAATGAGCAGTTCTTC. Translation: CASSPTSGRGNEQFF. The complete variable domain, with remaining parts taken from reference TRBV5-1 and TRBJ2-1, reads KAGVTQTPRYLIKTRGQQVTLSCSPISGHRSVSWYQQTPGQGLQFLFEYFSETQRNKGNFPGRFSGRQFSNSRSEMNVSTLELGDSALYLCASSPTSGRGNEQFFGPGTRLTVL.

V is TRBV28 and J is TRBJ1-2; TRBD1 matches at 9 bases. J lost 0 bases, V lost 4 bases, and 9 bases had no gene match. Per the germline V gene, CDR1 is MDHEN and CDR2 is SYDVKM. CDR3 length equals 17 residues. The CDR3 here is CASSWGTGYEANYGYTF. The CDR3 nucleotides are TGTGCCAGCAGTTGGGGGACAGGGTATGAAGCTAACTATGGCTACACCTTC.

This clone has just a few counts. The chain combines TRBV9 with TRBJ1-2; no definite D call. The V end lost 0 bases, the J end lost 6 bases, and 12 bases lay between the germline ends. In germline, CDR1 is SGDLS, CDR2 YYNGEE. The CDR3 runs 14 residues. The CDR3 DNA reads as TGTGCCAGCAGCGTAGGTCGGGGTTTGGATGGCTACACCTTC. This encodes CASSVGRGLDGYTF.

V usage is TRBV6-5 and J usage is TRBJ2-5; TRBD1 matches at 7 bases. Germline loops: CDR1 MNHEY, CDR2 SVGAGI. V shed 6 bases, J shed 1 base, and the junction held 8 bases outside the gene matches. This CDR3 has 15 amino acids. CDR3: CASSRLQGPQETQYF. The CDR3 nucleotides read TGTGCCAGCAGCCGTCTACAGGGGCCCCAAGAGACCCAGTACTTC.